This T cell receptor beta chain was sequenced in a study of blood T cell repertoires in COVID-19. As for the study in general: Samples of COVID-19 (acute and convalescent) were obtained from the United States, Italy and Spain. T cells, B-cell-depleted T cells, or PBMCs provided the cDNA or gDNA that served as material.

Authors' data handling: Amplified reference gene primers provided the basis for estimating nucleated cell counts. Method: immunoSEQ multiplex PCR; TCRdb's copy keeps in-frame clones and lacks some. The V and J calls and clone size were taken over from that table, and D and trimming were inferred from the DNA. The table lists approximately 77,000 clones, about 82% of them singletons. The CDR3 covers 14 residues. CDR1 and CDR2 from the germline V gene are SGDLS and YYNGEE. Trimming at V came to 4 bases and at J to 2 bases, leaving 5 bases not matched to a gene. The TCR sequence derives from a woman aged 55 to 70 with acute or convalescent COVID-19. The gene calls are TRBV9 and TRBJ2-5, with 7 bases matching TRBD2. Sequencing was performed on peripheral blood. CDR3 sequence: CASSTSGGQETQYF. The CDR3 nucleotides read TGTGCCAGCAGCACATCCGGGGGGCAAGAGACCCAGTACTTC.